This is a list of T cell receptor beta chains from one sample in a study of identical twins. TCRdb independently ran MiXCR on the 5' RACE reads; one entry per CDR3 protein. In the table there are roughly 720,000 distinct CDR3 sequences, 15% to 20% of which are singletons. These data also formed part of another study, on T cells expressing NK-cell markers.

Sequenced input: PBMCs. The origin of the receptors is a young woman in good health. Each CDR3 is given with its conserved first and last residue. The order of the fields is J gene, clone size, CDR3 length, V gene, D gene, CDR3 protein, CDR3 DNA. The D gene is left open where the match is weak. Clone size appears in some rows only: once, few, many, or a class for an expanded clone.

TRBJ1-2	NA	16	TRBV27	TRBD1	CASSAGTGASRYGYTF	TGTGCCAGCAGTGCGGGGACAGGGGCATCGAGGTATGGCTACACCTTC
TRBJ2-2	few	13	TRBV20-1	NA	CSARDPGRGELFF	TGCAGTGCTAGAGATCCCGGCCGCGGGGAGCTGTTTTTT
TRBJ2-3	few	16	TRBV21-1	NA	CASSKKAGARTDTQYF	TGTGCCAGCAGCAAAAAGGCGGGGGCCCGCACAGATACGCAGTATTTT
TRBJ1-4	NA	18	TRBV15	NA	CATSRDLKGVTTNEKLFF	TGTGCCACCAGCAGAGATCTCAAGGGCGTTACAACTAATGAAAAACTGTTTTTT
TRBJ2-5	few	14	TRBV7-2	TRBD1	CASSSVGTEETQYF	TGTGCCAGCAGTTCCGTCGGGACAGAAGAGACCCAGTACTTC
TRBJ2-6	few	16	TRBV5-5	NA	CASSLRDYSGANVLTF	TGTGCCAGCAGCTTGAGGGATTACTCTGGGGCCAACGTCCTGACTTTC
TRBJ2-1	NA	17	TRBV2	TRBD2	CASRGQARLAAYNEQFF	TGTGCCAGCAGAGGACAGGCGCGACTAGCGGCCTACAATGAGCAGTTCTTC
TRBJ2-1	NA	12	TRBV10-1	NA	CASSEGENEQFF	TGCGCCAGCAGTGAGGGGGAGAATGAGCAGTTCTTC
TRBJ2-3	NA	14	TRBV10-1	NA	CASSWDSGEDTQYF	TGCGCCAGCAGCTGGGACTCCGGGGAGGATACGCAGTATTTT
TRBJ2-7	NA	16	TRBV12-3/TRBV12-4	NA	CASSSPPGSFSYEQYF	TGTGCCAGCAGTTCTCCTCCAGGGAGTTTTTCTTACGAGCAGTACTTC
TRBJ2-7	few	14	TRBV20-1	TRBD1	CSARSGTGTYEQYF	TGCAGTGCTAGGTCGGGGACAGGGACCTACGAGCAGTACTTC
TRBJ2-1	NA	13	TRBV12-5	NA	CASGGQLGNEQFF	TGTGCTAGTGGAGGACAGTTAGGGAATGAGCAGTTCTTC
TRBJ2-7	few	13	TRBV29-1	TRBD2	CSGRLAGASEQYF	TGCAGCGGAAGACTAGCGGGGGCCTCCGAGCAGTACTTC
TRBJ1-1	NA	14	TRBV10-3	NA	CAISDGPMGTEAFF	TGTGCCATCAGTGATGGCCCCATGGGCACTGAAGCTTTCTTT
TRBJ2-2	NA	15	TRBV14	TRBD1	CASSPRDRPTGELFF	TGTGCCAGCAGCCCCCGGGACAGGCCCACCGGGGAGCTGTTTTTT
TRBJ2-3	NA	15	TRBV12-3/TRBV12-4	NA	CASSLTGMSTDTQYF	TGTGCCAGCAGTTTAACAGGGATGAGCACAGATACGCAGTATTTT
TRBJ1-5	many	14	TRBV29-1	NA	CSVVPSGSNQPQHF	TGCAGCGTGGTCCCCTCAGGGTCGAATCAGCCCCAGCATTTT
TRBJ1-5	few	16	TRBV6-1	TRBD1	CASTADLTGGHQPQHF	TGTGCCAGCACCGCTGACCTGACAGGGGGGCACCAGCCCCAGCATTTT
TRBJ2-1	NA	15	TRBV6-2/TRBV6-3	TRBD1	CASAEETGVANEQFF	TGTGCCAGCGCTGAAGAGACAGGGGTCGCGAATGAGCAGTTCTTC
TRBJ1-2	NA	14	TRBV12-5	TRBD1	CASGLDRGNYGYTF	TGTGCTAGTGGTTTAGACAGGGGAAACTATGGCTACACCTTC
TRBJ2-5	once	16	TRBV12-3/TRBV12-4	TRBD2	CASSSGTSGEKETQYF	TGTGCCAGCAGTTCCGGGACTAGCGGGGAAAAAGAGACCCAGTACTTC
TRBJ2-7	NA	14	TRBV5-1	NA	CASTAGGSVYEQYF	TGCGCCAGCACCGCCGGAGGTTCGGTTTACGAGCAGTACTTC
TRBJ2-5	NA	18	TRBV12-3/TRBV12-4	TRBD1	CASMRSGGSRGRRETQYF	TGTGCCAGCATGCGGTCTGGTGGCTCCAGGGGGCGCAGGGAGACCCAGTACTTC
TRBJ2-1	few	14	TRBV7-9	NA	CASSLVSGINEQFF	TGTGCCAGCAGCTTAGTTTCAGGTATCAATGAGCAGTTCTTC
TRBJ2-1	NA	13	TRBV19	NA	CASSIGGSYEQFF	TGTGCCAGTAGTATTGGAGGGAGCTATGAGCAGTTCTTC
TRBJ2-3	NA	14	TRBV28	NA	CASSSTKTIATQYF	TGTGCCAGCAGTTCAACCAAGACTATCGCTACGCAGTATTTT
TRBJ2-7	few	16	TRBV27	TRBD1	CASSLWGWDRVNEQYF	TGTGCCAGCAGTTTATGGGGTTGGGACAGGGTGAACGAGCAGTACTTC
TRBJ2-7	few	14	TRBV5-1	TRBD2	CASSRLAGPGEQYF	TGCGCCAGCAGCAGGCTAGCGGGGCCTGGCGAGCAGTACTTC
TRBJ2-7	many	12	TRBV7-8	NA	CASSPIGNEQYF	TGTGCCAGCAGCCCCATCGGGAACGAGCAGTACTTC
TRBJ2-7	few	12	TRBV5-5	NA	CASSSHRGEQYF	TGTGCCAGCAGTTCCCATCGGGGCGAGCAGTACTTC
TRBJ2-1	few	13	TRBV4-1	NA	CASSQVPGSEQFF	TGCGCCAGCAGCCAAGTCCCGGGGTCTGAGCAGTTCTTC
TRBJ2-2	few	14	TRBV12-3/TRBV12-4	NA	CASSSTDFTGELFF	TGTGCCAGCAGTTCGACTGACTTCACCGGGGAGCTGTTTTTT
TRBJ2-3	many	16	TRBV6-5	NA	CASSYSPYSGTDTQYF	TGTGCCAGCAGTTACTCGCCGTATTCGGGCACAGATACGCAGTATTTT
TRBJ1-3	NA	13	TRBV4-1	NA	CASSHRVGNTIYF	TGCGCCAGCAGCCACAGGGTTGGAAACACCATATATTTT
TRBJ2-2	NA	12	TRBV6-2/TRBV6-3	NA	CASSPPAGELFF	TGTGCCAGCAGCCCCCCAGCCGGGGAGCTGTTTTTT
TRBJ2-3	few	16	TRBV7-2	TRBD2	CASSFTSGSIVDTQYF	TGTGCCAGCAGCTTCACAAGCGGGAGCATTGTAGATACGCAGTATTTT
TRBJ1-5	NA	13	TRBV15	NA	CATGDGGGQPQHF	TGTGCCACCGGAGATGGGGGGGGACAGCCCCAGCATTTT
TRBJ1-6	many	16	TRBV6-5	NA	CASSLGESSYNSPLHF	TGTGCCAGCAGTTTGGGGGAAAGCTCCTATAATTCACCCCTCCACTTT